These T cell receptor beta chains were read from a single sample in a study of T cells after yellow fever vaccination. TCRdb fed the 5' RACE reads into MiXCR, producing one record per CDR3 protein. The profile shows fewer than 500,000 distinct CDR3 sequences, around 19% of them singletons. Sample: PBMCs, taken before the yellow fever booster vaccination. These receptors were taken from a man younger than 35 who received the YFV17D yellow fever vaccine. Each CDR3 is given with its conserved first and last residue. The D gene is left open where the match is weak. Only part of the rows carry a size: once, few, many, or a class if the clone is expanded.

J gene: TRBJ2-1
clone size: NA
D gene: TRBD2
CDR3 length: 15
V gene: TRBV6-2/TRBV6-3
CDR3 protein: CASSYSSGEGNEQFF
CDR3 DNA: TGTGCCAGCAGTTACTCTAGCGGGGAGGGGAATGAGCAGTTCTTC

J gene: TRBJ1-1
clone size: NA
D gene: NA
CDR3 length: 20
V gene: TRBV21-1
CDR3 protein: CASSKVQDARKRGMNTEAFF
CDR3 DNA: TGTGCCAGCAGCAAAGTACAAGACGCCCGGAAAAGAGGGATGAACACTGAAGCTTTCTTT

J gene: TRBJ2-3
clone size: NA
D gene: NA
CDR3 length: 16
V gene: TRBV4-3
CDR3 protein: CASSSRLQTSTDTQYF
CDR3 DNA: TGCGCCAGCAGCTCTAGACTACAGACTAGCACAGATACGCAGTATTTT

J gene: TRBJ2-3
clone size: NA
D gene: NA
CDR3 length: 15
V gene: TRBV24-1
CDR3 protein: CATSEPRGPGDTQYF
CDR3 DNA: TGTGCCACCAGTGAACCCCGGGGGCCGGGGGATACGCAGTATTTT

J gene: TRBJ2-7
clone size: few
D gene: NA
CDR3 length: 11
V gene: TRBV5-1
CDR3 protein: CASSFADEQYF
CDR3 DNA: TGCGCCAGCAGCTTCGCTGACGAGCAGTACTTC

J gene: TRBJ2-1
clone size: few
D gene: NA
CDR3 length: 16
V gene: TRBV5-6
CDR3 protein: CASSRGFGAGYNEQFF
CDR3 DNA: TGTGCCAGCAGCCGCGGCTTCGGGGCAGGCTACAATGAGCAGTTCTTC

J gene: TRBJ2-5
clone size: NA
D gene: TRBD1
CDR3 length: 16
V gene: TRBV11-3
CDR3 protein: CASSKRTGGAEETQYF
CDR3 DNA: TGTGCCAGCAGCAAAAGGACAGGGGGCGCGGAAGAGACCCAGTACTTC

J gene: TRBJ2-5
clone size: NA
D gene: NA
CDR3 length: 16
V gene: TRBV27
CDR3 protein: CASSGRGAGVSETQYF
CDR3 DNA: TGTGCCAGCAGTGGCCGGGGGGCGGGGGTCTCCGAGACCCAGTACTTC

J gene: TRBJ2-2
clone size: NA
D gene: TRBD2
CDR3 length: 18
V gene: TRBV18
CDR3 protein: CASSPPRESRGGTGELFF
CDR3 DNA: TGTGCCAGCTCACCACCCCGTGAGTCGCGGGGGGGCACCGGGGAGCTGTTTTTT

J gene: TRBJ2-1
clone size: few
D gene: NA
CDR3 length: 13
V gene: TRBV7-2
CDR3 protein: CASSLDKGLEQFF
CDR3 DNA: TGTGCCAGCAGCTTAGATAAGGGGCTTGAGCAGTTCTTC

J gene: TRBJ2-4
clone size: few
D gene: NA
CDR3 length: 15
V gene: TRBV20-1
CDR3 protein: CSARSQALAKNIQYF
CDR3 DNA: TGCAGTGCTAGATCACAGGCTCTAGCCAAAAACATTCAGTACTTC

J gene: TRBJ1-2
clone size: NA
D gene: NA
CDR3 length: 13
V gene: TRBV19
CDR3 protein: CASSIADNYGYTF
CDR3 DNA: TGTGCCAGTAGTATAGCTGACAACTATGGCTACACCTTC

J gene: TRBJ2-7
clone size: NA
D gene: NA
CDR3 length: 14
V gene: TRBV18
CDR3 protein: CASSPSTRGYEQYF
CDR3 DNA: TGTGCCAGCTCACCAAGTACCCGGGGCTACGAGCAGTACTTC

J gene: TRBJ2-3
clone size: few
D gene: NA
CDR3 length: 12
V gene: TRBV29-1
CDR3 protein: CSVVQGLDTQYF
CDR3 DNA: TGCAGCGTTGTCCAGGGCCTAGATACGCAGTATTTT

J gene: TRBJ2-1
clone size: NA
D gene: NA
CDR3 length: 14
V gene: TRBV20-1
CDR3 protein: CSAIRDIIMNEQFF
CDR3 DNA: TGCAGTGCAATCCGGGACATCATAATGAATGAGCAGTTCTTC